This TCR beta chain stems from a study of vaccination and CD4 T cells after COVID-19. Study-level background: Post-COVID specimens were obtained a median around 100 days after diagnosis (range 35 to 161).

In regard to this clonotype: The antigen is not known.

The CDR3 has 15 residues. Germline V lookup: CDR1 SGHTA, CDR2 FQGNSA. Unmatched junction bases numbered 5, after V lost 5 bases and J lost 2 bases. With the Oncomine TCR Beta short-read assay, DNA from cultured CD4+ T cells was sequenced. TCRdb used MiXCR to reprocess the PCR reads, holding one entry per CDR3 protein. This table holds about 20,000 distinct CDR3 sequences, 65% to 70% found once. Treatment meaning: roughly 10-day PBMC culture with coronavirus spike peptide pools or control peptides (ViraFEST assay). Once peptide pools had expanded antigen-specific T cells, ViraFEST sequenced TCRs. On days 3 and 7, half the medium was swapped for fresh IL-2-containing medium.

Sequencing input: CD4+ T cells from blood, cultured in vitro. The chain has TRBV7-2 and TRBJ2-3, with TRBD1 matching 9 bases. The TCR was taken from a human donor who had recovered from COVID-19. The CDR3 spells CASSLGQGFTDTQYF. CDR3 nucleotide sequence: TGTGCCAGCAGCCTCGGACAGGGGTTCACAGATACGCAGTATTTT. The whole variable domain, remainder taken from reference TRBV7-2 and TRBJ2-3, is GAGVSQSPSNKVTEKGKDVELRCDPISGHTALYWYRQSLGQGLEFLIYFQGNSAPDKSGLPSDRFSAERTGGSVSTLTIQRTQQEDSAVYLCASSLGQGFTDTQYFGPGTRLTVL.